Listed below are T cell receptor beta chains from one sample, sequenced in a study of cytomegalovirus exposure and HLA in healthy donors. The data were produced by immunoSEQ multiplex PCR, yet TCRdb's version contains in-frame clones alone and is incomplete. The profile shows some 190,000 clones, approximately 89% of them singletons. The sample was PBMCs. These TCRs come from a man aged 25 to 40 in good health and CMV-seropositive. The CDR3 runs from the conserved cysteine through the conserved F or W.

v_call: TRBV5-4
j_call: TRBJ1-6
cdr3_aa: CASSLGGTLRVNSPLHF

v_call: TRBV5-6
j_call: TRBJ2-7
cdr3_aa: CASSSQGLEQYF

v_call: TRBV6-5
j_call: TRBJ2-1
cdr3_aa: CASSYRPNEQFF

v_call: TRBV6-5
j_call: TRBJ1-1
cdr3_aa: CASRTGDHASTEAFF

v_call: TRBV5-1
j_call: TRBJ2-2
cdr3_aa: CASTWDTGELFF

v_call: TRBV6-6
j_call: TRBJ2-1
cdr3_aa: CASSSGPEKLFF

v_call: TRBV10-3
j_call: TRBJ2-6
cdr3_aa: CAIGRPEGPGANVLTF

v_call: TRBV21-1
j_call: TRBJ1-5
cdr3_aa: CASSKHWLKNQPQHF

v_call: TRBV6-4
j_call: TRBJ2-3
cdr3_aa: CASSVAVGGRADTQYF

v_call: TRBV30
j_call: TRBJ1-2
cdr3_aa: CAWSVGIQQGLYGYTF

v_call: TRBV7-3
j_call: TRBJ2-3
cdr3_aa: CASSLTGVEATDTQYF

v_call: TRBV30
j_call: TRBJ2-3
cdr3_aa: CAWSVLGTEKDTQYF

v_call: TRBV4-3
j_call: TRBJ1-3
cdr3_aa: CASSHLTQGAGNTIYF

v_call: TRBV30
j_call: TRBJ2-5
cdr3_aa: CAWSVGGTSQETQYF

v_call: TRBV27
j_call: TRBJ1-3
cdr3_aa: CASSLDAGNTIYF

v_call: TRBV7-2
j_call: TRBJ2-3
cdr3_aa: CASSRRDNTDTQYF

v_call: TRBV2
j_call: TRBJ1-1
cdr3_aa: CASKGAGYTEAFF

v_call: TRBV18
j_call: TRBJ1-1
cdr3_aa: CASSPQAQGYTEAFF

v_call: TRBV19
j_call: TRBJ2-5
cdr3_aa: CASSIQDGQGETQYF

v_call: TRBV6-1
j_call: TRBJ2-3
cdr3_aa: CASREGTGIDTQYF

v_call: TRBV28
j_call: TRBJ2-5
cdr3_aa: CASSLRGTAVQETQYF

v_call: TRBV9
j_call: TRBJ2-7
cdr3_aa: CASSVDPSSEQYF

v_call: TRBV7-2
j_call: TRBJ1-4
cdr3_aa: CASSLRTFATNEKLFF

v_call: TRBV5-1
j_call: TRBJ2-5
cdr3_aa: CASTLRGIGLETQYF

v_call: TRBV7-9
j_call: TRBJ2-3
cdr3_aa: CASSLTIRTDTQYF

v_call: TRBV20-1
j_call: TRBJ1-1
cdr3_aa: CSALGAFF

v_call: TRBV4-2
j_call: TRBJ1-1
cdr3_aa: CASSHAGRGNTEAFF

v_call: TRBV11-1
j_call: TRBJ2-7
cdr3_aa: CASSLRLADEQYF

v_call: TRBV6-6
j_call: TRBJ2-7
cdr3_aa: CASCQEGKVPYEQYF

v_call: TRBV29-1
j_call: TRBJ1-1
cdr3_aa: CSVDGDTEAFF

v_call: TRBV30
j_call: TRBJ2-1
cdr3_aa: CAWSWTTGDEQFF